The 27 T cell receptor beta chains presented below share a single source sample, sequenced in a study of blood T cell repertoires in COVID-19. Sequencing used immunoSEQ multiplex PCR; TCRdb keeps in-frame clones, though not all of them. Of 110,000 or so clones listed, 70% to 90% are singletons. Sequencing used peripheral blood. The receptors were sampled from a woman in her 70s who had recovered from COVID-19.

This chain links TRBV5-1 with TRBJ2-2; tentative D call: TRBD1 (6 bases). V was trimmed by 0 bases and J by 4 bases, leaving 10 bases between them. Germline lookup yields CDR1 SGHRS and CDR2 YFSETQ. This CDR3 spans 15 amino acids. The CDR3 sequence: CASSLVGQSTGELFF. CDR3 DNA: TGCGCCAGCAGCTTGGTTGGACAGTCCACCGGGGAGCTGTTTTTT.

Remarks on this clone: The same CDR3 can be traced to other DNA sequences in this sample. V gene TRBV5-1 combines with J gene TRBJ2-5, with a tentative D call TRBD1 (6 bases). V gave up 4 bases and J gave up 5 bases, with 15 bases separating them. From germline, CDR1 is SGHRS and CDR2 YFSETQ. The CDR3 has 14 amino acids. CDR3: CASSRTGKEETQYF. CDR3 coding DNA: TGCGCCAGCAGCCGCACAGGGAAGGAGGAGACCCAGTACTTC.

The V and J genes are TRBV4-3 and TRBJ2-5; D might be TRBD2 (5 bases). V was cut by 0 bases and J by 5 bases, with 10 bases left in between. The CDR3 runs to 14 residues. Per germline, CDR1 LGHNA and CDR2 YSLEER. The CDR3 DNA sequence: TGCGCCAGCAGCCAAGACGGGCGCGGGGAGACCCAGTACTTC. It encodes CASSQDGRGETQYF.

Here the CDR3 reads CASSPTHGQGTSTIYF. The CDR3 nucleotides are TGTGCCAGCAGCCCCACCCATGGACAGGGGACAAGCACCATATATTTT. The chain is built from TRBV7-6 and TRBJ1-3; 9 bases map to TRBD1. Germline CDR1 SGHVS, CDR2 FNYEAQ. The CDR3 totals 16 residues. The V segment lost 5 bases and the J segment 9 bases; nucleotides outside the gene matches: 14.

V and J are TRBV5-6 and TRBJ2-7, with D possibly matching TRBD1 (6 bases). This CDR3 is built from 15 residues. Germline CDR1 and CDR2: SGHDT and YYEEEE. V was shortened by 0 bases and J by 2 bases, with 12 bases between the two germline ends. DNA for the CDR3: TGTGCCAGCAGCTTGGAGGGGGTTGGAGCCTACGAGCAGTACTTC. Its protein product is CASSLEGVGAYEQYF.

The CDR3 sequence: CASSLGAVGYTF. The CDR3 DNA is TGTGCCAGCAGCTTAGGGGCAGTTGGCTACACCTTC. This sequence joins TRBV7-8 and TRBJ1-2; D is ambiguous. This CDR3 comprises 12 residues. Looked up from germline, CDR1 is SGHVS and CDR2 is FQNEAQ. Trimming removed 1 base at V and 7 bases at J, with 7 bases between.

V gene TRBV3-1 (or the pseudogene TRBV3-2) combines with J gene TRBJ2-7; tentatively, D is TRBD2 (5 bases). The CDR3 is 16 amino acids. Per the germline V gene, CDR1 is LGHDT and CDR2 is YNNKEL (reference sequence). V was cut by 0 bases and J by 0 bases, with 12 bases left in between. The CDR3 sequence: CASSQERGWSSYEQYF. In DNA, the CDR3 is TGTGCCAGCAGCCAAGAACGGGGTTGGAGCTCCTACGAGCAGTACTTC.

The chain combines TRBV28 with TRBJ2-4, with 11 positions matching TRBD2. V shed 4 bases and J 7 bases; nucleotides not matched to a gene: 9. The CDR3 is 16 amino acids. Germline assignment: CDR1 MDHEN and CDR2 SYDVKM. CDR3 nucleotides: TGTGCCAGCAGTTCCGTAGCGGGAGGGCCGGAGAACATTCAGTACTTC. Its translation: CASSSVAGGPENIQYF.

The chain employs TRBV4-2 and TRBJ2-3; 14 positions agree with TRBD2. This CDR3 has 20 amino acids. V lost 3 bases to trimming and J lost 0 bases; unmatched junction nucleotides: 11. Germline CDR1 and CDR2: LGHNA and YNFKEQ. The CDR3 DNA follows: TGTGCCAGCAGCCAGGGCCGACTAGCGGGAGGGCCTATAAGCACAGATACGCAGTATTTT. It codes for CASSQGRLAGGPISTDTQYF.

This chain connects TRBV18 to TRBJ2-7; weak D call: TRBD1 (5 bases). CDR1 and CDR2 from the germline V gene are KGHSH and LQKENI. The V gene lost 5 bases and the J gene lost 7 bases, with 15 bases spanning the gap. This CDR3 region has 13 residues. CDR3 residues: CASSENRFGEQYF. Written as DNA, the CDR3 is TGTGCCAGCTCAGAAAACAGGTTTGGGGAGCAGTACTTC.

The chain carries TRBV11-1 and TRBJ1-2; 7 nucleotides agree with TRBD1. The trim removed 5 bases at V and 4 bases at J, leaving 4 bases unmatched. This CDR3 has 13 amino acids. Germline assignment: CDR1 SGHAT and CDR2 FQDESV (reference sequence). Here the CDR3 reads CASSPGGGYGYTF. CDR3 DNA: TGTGCCAGCAGCCCAGGGGGAGGCTATGGCTACACCTTC.

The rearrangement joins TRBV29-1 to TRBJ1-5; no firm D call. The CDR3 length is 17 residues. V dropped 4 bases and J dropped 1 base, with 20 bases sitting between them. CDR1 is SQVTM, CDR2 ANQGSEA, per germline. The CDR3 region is CSVAGVLSADSNQPQHF. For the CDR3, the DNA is TGCAGCGTTGCCGGGGTGTTAAGTGCCGACAGCAATCAGCCCCAGCATTTT.

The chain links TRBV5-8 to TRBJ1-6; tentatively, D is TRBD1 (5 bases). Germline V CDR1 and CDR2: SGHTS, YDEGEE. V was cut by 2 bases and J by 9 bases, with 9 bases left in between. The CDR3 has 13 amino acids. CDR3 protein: CASSLGRGSPLHF. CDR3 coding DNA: TGTGCCAGCAGCTTAGGAAGGGGTTCACCCCTCCACTTT. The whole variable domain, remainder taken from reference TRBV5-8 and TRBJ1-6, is EAGVTQSPTHLIKTRGQQATLRCSPISGHTSVYWYQQALGLGLQFLLWYDEGEERNRGNFPPRFSGRQFPNYSSELNVNALELEDSALYLCASSLGRGSPLHFGNGTRLTVT.

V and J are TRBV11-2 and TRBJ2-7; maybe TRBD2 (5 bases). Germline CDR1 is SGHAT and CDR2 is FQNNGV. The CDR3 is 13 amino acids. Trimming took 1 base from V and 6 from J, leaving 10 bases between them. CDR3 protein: CASSLARVPEQYF. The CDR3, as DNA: TGTGCCAGCAGCTTAGCGCGGGTCCCCGAGCAGTACTTC.

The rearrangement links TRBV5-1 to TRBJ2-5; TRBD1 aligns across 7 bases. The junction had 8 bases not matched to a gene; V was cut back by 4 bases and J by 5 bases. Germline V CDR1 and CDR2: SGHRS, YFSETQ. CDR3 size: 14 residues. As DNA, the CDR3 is TGCGCCAGCAGCCCCGGAACAGGGGCGGAGACCCAGTACTTC. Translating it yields CASSPGTGAETQYF.

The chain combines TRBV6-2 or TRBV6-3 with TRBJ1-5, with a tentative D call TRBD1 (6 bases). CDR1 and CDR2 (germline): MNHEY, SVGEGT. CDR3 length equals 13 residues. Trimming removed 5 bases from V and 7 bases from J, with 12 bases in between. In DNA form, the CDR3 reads TGTGCCAGCAGTGACAGGTTTAAGCAGCCCCAGCATTTT. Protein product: CASSDRFKQPQHF.

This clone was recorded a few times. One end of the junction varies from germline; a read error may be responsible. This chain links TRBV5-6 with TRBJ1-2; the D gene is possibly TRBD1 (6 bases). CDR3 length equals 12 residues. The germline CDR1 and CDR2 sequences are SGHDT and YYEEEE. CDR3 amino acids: CASSQGGGHLFF. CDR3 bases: TGTGCCAGCAGCCAAGGTGGGGGACACCTTTTCTTC. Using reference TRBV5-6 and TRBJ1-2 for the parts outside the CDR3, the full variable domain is DAGVTQSPTHLIKTRGQQVTLRCSPKSGHDTVSWYQQALGQGPQFIFQYYEEEERQRGNFPDRFSGHQFPNYSSELNVNALLLGDSALYLCASSQGGGHLFFGSGTRLTVV.

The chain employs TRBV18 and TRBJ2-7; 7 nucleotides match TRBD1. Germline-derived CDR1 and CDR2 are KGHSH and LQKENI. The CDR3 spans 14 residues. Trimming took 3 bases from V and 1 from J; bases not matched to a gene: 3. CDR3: CASSPSTGSYEQYF. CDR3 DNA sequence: TGTGCCAGCTCACCGTCGACAGGGTCCTACGAGCAGTACTTC.

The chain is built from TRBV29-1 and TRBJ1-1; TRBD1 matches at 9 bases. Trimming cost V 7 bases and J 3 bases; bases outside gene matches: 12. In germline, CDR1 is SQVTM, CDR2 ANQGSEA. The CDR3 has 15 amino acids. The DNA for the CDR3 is TGCAGCGGATCCGGGACAGGGTTGAGGGACACTGAAGCTTTCTTT. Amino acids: CSGSGTGLRDTEAFF.

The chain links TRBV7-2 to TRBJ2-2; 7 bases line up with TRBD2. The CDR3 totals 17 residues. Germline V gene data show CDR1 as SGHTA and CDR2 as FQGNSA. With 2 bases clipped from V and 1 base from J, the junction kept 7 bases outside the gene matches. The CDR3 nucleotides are TGTGCCAGCAGCTTACAAGTCGGCGGGGGGAACACCGGGGAGCTGTTTTTT. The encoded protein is CASSLQVGGGNTGELFF.

The CDR3 loop reads CASSGQGYYGYTF. The CDR3 DNA follows: TGTGCCAGTTCCGGACAGGGGTATTATGGCTACACCTTC. J is TRBJ1-2 and V is TRBV19; 9 positions match TRBD1. The V gene end was trimmed by 8 bases and the J gene end by 5 bases; junction bases not matched to a gene: 6. CDR3 length: 13 amino acids. CDR1 and CDR2 from the germline V gene are LNHDA and SQIVND (reference sequence).

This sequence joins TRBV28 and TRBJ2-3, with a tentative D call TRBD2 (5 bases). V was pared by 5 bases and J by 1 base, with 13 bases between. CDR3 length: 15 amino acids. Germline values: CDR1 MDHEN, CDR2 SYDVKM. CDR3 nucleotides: TGTGCCAGCAGTGAAGTCTCAGCGGGCACAGATACGCAGTATTTT. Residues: CASSEVSAGTDTQYF.

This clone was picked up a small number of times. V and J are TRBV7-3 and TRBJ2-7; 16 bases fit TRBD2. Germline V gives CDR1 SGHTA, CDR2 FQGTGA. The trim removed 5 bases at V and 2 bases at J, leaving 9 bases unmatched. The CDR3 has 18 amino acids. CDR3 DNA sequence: TGTGCCAGCAGCCCTTGGGGACTAGCGGGAGGGTCGGCCTACGAGCAGTACTTC. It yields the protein CASSPWGLAGGSAYEQYF.

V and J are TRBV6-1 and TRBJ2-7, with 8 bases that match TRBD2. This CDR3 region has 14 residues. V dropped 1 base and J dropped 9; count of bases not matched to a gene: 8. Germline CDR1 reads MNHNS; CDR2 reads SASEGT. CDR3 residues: CASSEVGLDSAQYF. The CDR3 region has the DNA TGTGCCAGCAGTGAAGTGGGACTAGACTCTGCGCAGTACTTC.

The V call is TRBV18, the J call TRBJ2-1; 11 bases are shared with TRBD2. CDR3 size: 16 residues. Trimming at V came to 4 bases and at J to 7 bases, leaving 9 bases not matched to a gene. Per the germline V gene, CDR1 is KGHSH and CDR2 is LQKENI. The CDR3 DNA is TGTGCCAGCTCACAGTATACTAGCGGGAGTAAAAATGAGCAGTTCTTC. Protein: CASSQYTSGSKNEQFF.

The CDR3 region is CASSPGQESYEQYF. As DNA, the CDR3 is TGTGCCAGCAGTCCAGGACAGGAGTCTTACGAGCAGTACTTC. This rearrangement joins TRBV7-9 to TRBJ2-7; TRBD1 matches 7 bases. The CDR3 loop spans 14 amino acids. CDR1 and CDR2 from the germline V gene are SEHNR and FQNEAQ (reference sequence). V trimming: 6 bases; J trimming: 4 bases; junction bases outside the gene matches: 9. The full variable domain, rest sourced from reference TRBV7-9 and TRBJ2-7, is DTGVSQNPRHKITKRGQNVTFRCDPISEHNRLYWYRQTLGQGPEFLTYFQNEAQLEKSRLLSDRFSAERPKGSFSTLEIQRTEQGDSAMYLCASSPGQESYEQYFGPGTRLTVT.

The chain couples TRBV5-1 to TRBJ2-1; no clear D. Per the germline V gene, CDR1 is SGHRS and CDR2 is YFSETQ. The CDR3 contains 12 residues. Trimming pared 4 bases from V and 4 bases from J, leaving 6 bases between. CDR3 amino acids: CASSPQYNEQFF. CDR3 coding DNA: TGCGCCAGCAGCCCCCAGTACAATGAGCAGTTCTTC.